Sequencing of this T cell receptor beta chain was carried out in a study of OX40 agonist ivuxolimab in advanced cancers. Study as a whole: Those treated in dose escalation had hepatocellular carcinoma, melanoma, renal cell cancer or head and neck cancer.

The method was immunoSEQ multiplex PCR; TCRdb's version includes in-frame clones alone and lacks a portion of them. Of some 78,000 clones detected, more than 70% appear once; the ten largest clones hold approximately 0.45%. Systemic immunosuppression or a history of autoimmune disease excluded patients. Trimming shortened V by 5 bases and J by 0 bases, and 11 bases separated the two germline ends. Germline assignment: CDR1 MNHEY and CDR2 SVGAGI. The CDR3 has 14 residues. With respect to this clone: Its cognate antigen is unknown.

Study-level points and caveats: In CD8+ T cells, expanded clones were on average more numerous than in CD4+. The study did not work out the antigen specificity of the expanded peripheral T cells.

The V gene is TRBV6-5, the J gene TRBJ2-7; D ambiguous. This clonotype originated in an adult with an advanced solid tumor such as melanoma, head and neck, liver or kidney cancer. The specimen was CD4+ or CD8+ T cells sorted from blood, collected in a trial of the OX40 agonist ivuxolimab. CDR3 sequence: CASSASSVSYEQYF. The CDR3 DNA is TGTGCCAGCAGTGCCTCCTCTGTCTCCTACGAGCAGTACTTC.